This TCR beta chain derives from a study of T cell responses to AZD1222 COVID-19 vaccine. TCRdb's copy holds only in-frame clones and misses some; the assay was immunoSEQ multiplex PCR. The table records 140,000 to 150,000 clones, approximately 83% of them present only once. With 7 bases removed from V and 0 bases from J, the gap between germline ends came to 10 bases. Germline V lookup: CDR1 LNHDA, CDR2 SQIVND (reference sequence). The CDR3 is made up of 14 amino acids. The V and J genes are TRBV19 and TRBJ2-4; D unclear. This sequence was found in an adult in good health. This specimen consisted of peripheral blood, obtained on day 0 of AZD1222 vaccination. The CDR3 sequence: CASMARLAKNIQYF. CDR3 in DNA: TGTGCCAGTATGGCGAGACTAGCCAAAAACATTCAGTACTTC.